This T cell receptor beta chain is from a study of early T cells in non-severe SARS-CoV-2 infection. Only a few counts were recorded for this clonotype. The V gene end was trimmed by 1 base and the J gene end by 8 bases; junction bases not matched to a gene: 2. Per the germline V gene, CDR1 is LGHNT and CDR2 is FRNRAP. There are 13 residues in the CDR3. Each cDNA molecule carried a unique molecular identifier. One entry per CDR3 protein results from TCRdb running MiXCR on the 5' RACE reads. The sample has about 82,000 distinct CDR3 sequences, about 13% seen once. Material: whole blood. This chain uses TRBV12-5 with TRBJ1-1, with 9 bases identical to TRBD1. The clonotype was recovered from an adult who was a healthcare worker with PCR-confirmed SARS-CoV-2 infection or an uninfected control (not recorded which). CDR3 amino acids: CASGLGTGAEAFF. CDR3 coding DNA: TGTGCTAGTGGTTTGGGGACAGGGGCGGAAGCTTTCTTT.